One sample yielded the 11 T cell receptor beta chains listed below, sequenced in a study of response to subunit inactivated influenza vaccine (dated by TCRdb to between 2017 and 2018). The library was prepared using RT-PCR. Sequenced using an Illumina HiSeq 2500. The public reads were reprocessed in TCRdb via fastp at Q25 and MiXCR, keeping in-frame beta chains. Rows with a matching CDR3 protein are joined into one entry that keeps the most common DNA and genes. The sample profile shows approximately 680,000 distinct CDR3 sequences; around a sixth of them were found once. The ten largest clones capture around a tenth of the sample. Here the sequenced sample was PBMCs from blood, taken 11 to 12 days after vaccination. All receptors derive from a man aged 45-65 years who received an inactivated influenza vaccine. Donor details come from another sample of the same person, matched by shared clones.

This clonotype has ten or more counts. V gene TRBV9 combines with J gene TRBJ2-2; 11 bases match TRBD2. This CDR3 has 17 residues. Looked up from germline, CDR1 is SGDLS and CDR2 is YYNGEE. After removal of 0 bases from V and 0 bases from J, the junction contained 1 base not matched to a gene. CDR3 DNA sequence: TGTGCCAGCAGCGTAGGACTAGCGGGGTCGAACACCGGGGAGCTGTTTTTT. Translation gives CASSVGLAGSNTGELFF. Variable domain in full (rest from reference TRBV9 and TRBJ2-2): DSGVTQTPKHLITATGQRVTLRCSPRSGDLSVYWYQQSLDQGLQFLIQYYNGEERAKGNILERFSAQQFPDLHSELNLSSLELGDSALYFCASSVGLAGSNTGELFFGEGSRLTVL.

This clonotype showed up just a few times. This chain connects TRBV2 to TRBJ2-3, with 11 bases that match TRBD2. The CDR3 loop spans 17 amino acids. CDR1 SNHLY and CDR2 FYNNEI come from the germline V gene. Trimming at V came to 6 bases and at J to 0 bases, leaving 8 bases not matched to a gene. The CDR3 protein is CASRLGLAALSTDTQYF. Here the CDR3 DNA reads TGTGCCAGCAGGTTGGGACTAGCGGCCCTCAGCACAGATACGCAGTATTTT.

The CDR3 sequence is CASSPGQGTTGELFF. The DNA for the CDR3 is TGTGCCAGCAGCCCAGGGCAGGGTACCACCGGGGAGCTGTTTTTT. J is TRBJ2-2 and V is TRBV11-3; tentative D call: TRBD1 (5 bases). The CDR3 consists of 15 residues. The V gene's germline CDR1 is SGHNT and CDR2 YENEEA. The V end was cut by 5 bases, the J end by 4 bases, with 14 bases between.

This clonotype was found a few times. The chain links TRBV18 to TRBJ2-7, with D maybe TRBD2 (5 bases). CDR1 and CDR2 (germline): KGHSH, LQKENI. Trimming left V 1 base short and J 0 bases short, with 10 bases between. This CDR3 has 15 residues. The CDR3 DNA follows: TGTGCCAGCTCACCACTGGCCGGGAACTCCTACGAGCAGTACTTC. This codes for CASSPLAGNSYEQYF.

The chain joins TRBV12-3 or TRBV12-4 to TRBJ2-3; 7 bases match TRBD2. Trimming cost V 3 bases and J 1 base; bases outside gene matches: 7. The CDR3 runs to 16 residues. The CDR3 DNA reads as TGTGCCAGCAGTTTGTACGTAGCGGGCCGCACAGATACGCAGTATTTT. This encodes CASSLYVAGRTDTQYF.

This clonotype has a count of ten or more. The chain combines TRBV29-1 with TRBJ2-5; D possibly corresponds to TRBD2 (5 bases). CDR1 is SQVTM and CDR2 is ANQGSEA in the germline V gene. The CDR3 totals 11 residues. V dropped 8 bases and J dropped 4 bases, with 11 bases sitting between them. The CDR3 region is CSSYEGETQYF. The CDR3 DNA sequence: TGCAGCTCATACGAGGGAGAGACCCAGTACTTC.

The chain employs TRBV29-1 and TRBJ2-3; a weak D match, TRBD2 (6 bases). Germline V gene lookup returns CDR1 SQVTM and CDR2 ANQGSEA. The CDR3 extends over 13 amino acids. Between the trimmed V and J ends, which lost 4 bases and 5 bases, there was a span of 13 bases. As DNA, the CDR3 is TGCAGCGTTGCGGTGGGGGGAAGAGATACGCAGTATTTT. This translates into CSVAVGGRDTQYF.

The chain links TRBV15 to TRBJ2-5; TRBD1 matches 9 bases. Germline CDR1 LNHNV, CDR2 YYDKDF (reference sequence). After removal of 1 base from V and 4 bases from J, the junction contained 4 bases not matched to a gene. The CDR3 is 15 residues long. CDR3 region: CATSRVQGAGETQYF. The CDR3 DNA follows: TGTGCCACCAGCAGAGTACAGGGGGCGGGAGAGACCCAGTACTTC. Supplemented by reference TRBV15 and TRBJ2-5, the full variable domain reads DAMVIQNPRYQVTQFGKPVTLSCSQTLNHNVMYWYQQKSSQAPKLLFHYYDKDFNNEADTPDNFQSRRPNTSFCFLDIRSPGLGDTAMYLCATSRVQGAGETQYFGPGTRLLVL.

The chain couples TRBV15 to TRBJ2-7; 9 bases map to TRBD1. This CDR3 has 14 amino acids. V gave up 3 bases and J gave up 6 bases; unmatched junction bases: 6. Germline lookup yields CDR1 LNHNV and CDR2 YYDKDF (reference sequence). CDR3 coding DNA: TGTGCCACCAGCAGGACAGGGGGAAGTGGCGAGCAGTACTTC. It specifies CATSRTGGSGEQYF.

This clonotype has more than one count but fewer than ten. The CDR3 reads CASSYSTGDEYEQYF. In DNA, the CDR3 is TGTGCCAGCAGTTACAGTACAGGGGACGAGTACGAGCAGTACTTC. The genes are TRBV6-5 and TRBJ2-7; 7 nucleotides align to TRBD1. CDR3 length: 15 amino acids. Germline values: CDR1 MNHEY, CDR2 SVGAGI. V lost 2 bases, J lost 4 bases, and 8 bases stayed unmatched.

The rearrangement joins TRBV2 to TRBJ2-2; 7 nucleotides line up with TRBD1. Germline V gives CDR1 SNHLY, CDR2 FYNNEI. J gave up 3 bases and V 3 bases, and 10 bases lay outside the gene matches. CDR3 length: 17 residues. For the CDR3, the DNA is TGTGCCAGCAGTGATAATTACGGCAGGGGGTACACCGGGGAGCTGTTTTTT. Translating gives CASSDNYGRGYTGELFF.